This T cell receptor beta chain was profiled in a study of post-analysis software for immune sequencing data. Unique molecular identifiers tagged the TCR beta cDNA libraries. cDNA molecules numbering about 480,000 came from roughly 1 to 10 million T cells. One entry per CDR3 protein results from TCRdb running MiXCR on the PCR reads. The table includes some 890,000 distinct CDR3 sequences, about 50% detected once. This CDR3 comprises 16 residues. V was cut by 1 base and J by 1 base, with 14 bases left in between. Germline CDR1 and CDR2: SEHNR and FQNEAQ (reference sequence). A few counts support this clonotype. Antigen specificity is unknown. Study conclusions and caveats: In multiple sclerosis, normalized Chao1 diversity was significantly below that of controls. Higher frequency in patients than in controls was seen for a handful of TRBV segments, with TRBV5-6, TRBV5-1 and TRBV20-1 among them. Same-batch samples co-clustered strongly by F measure.

Input material: blood. This chain joins TRBV7-9 and TRBJ2-7; a possible D gene is TRBD2 (7 bases). The TCR comes from a girl aged 5 to 17 with multiple sclerosis. CDR3 loop: CASSLGVGGASYEQYF. Written as DNA, the CDR3 is TGTGCCAGCAGCTTAGGGGTTGGGGGGGCTTCCTACGAGCAGTACTTC.